These T cell receptor beta chains were read from a single sample in a study of vaccination effects on CD4 cells after COVID-19. This table comes from immunoSEQ multiplex PCR, and its TCRdb copy is limited to in-frame clones, with some not included. The data hold 50,000 to 60,000 clones, with over 65% observed a single time. Antigens for these TCRs are unknown. This specimen was CD4+ T cells from PBMCs cultured without peptide, taken before COVID-19 vaccination. The origin of the receptors is a human donor who received a COVID-19 vaccine. Both conserved end residues are part of each CDR3. The D gene is left open where the match is weak. Clone size is stated in some rows and not others, as once, few, many or a class when expanded.

CDR3,DNA,size,J,V,D
CASSPGVQDEKLFF,TGTGCCAGCTCACCAGGGGTACAGGATGAAAAACTGTTTTTT,-,TRBJ1-4,TRBV18,-
CATAFGPEAFF,TGTGCCACCGCCTTTGGGCCTGAAGCTTTCTTT,-,TRBJ1-1,TRBV24-1,-
CASSEALQAGEEKLFF,TGTGCCAGCAGTGAAGCGCTTCAGGCAGGGGAGGAAAAACTGTTTTTT,few,TRBJ1-4,TRBV6-1,-
CASSLGQNNEQFF,TGTGCCAGCAGCTTAGGTCAGAACAATGAGCAGTTCTTC,-,TRBJ2-1,TRBV7-2,-
CASLQSTGGTEAFF,TGTGCCAGCCTTCAGAGTACAGGGGGCACTGAAGCTTTCTTT,once,TRBJ1-1,TRBV2,TRBD1
CASSFKTSGGHTDTQYF,TGTGCCAGCAGCTTTAAGACTAGCGGGGGGCACACAGATACGCAGTATTTT,once,TRBJ2-3,TRBV5-4,TRBD2
CASSVAGGSSGNTIYF,TGTGCCAGCAGCGTAGCCGGCGGGTCCTCTGGAAACACCATATATTTT,-,TRBJ1-3,TRBV9,-
CASSRGTFNQPQHF,TGTGCCAGCAGCAGGGGGACTTTCAATCAGCCCCAGCATTTT,-,TRBJ1-5,TRBV6-5,TRBD1
CSCTWANEQFF,TGCAGCTGTACTTGGGCCAATGAGCAGTTCTTC,-,TRBJ2-1,TRBV29-1,-
CASSLRGQGETQYF,TGTGCCAGCAGCTTACGGGGCCAGGGAGAGACCCAGTACTTC,-,TRBJ2-5,TRBV7-3,-
CASSLRAASGANVLTF,TGTGCCAGCAGCTTAAGGGCAGCCTCTGGGGCCAACGTCCTGACTTTC,-,TRBJ2-6,TRBV7-3,-
CATSRLAANTGELFF,TGTGCCACCTCGAGGCTTGCAGCGAACACCGGGGAGCTGTTTTTT,-,TRBJ2-2,TRBV24-1,-
CASGEGPNQPQHF,TGCGCCAGCGGCGAGGGGCCCAATCAGCCCCAGCATTTT,-,TRBJ1-5,TRBV5-1,-
CASSLGQGGLRRNSPLHF,TGCGCCAGCAGCTTAGGACAGGGTGGGCTCCGGAGGAATTCACCCCTCCACTTT,-,TRBJ1-6,TRBV5-1,TRBD1
CASSLAAGTPKQETQYF,TGTGCCAGCAGCTTGGCGGCCGGGACACCAAAACAAGAGACCCAGTACTTC,-,TRBJ2-5,TRBV5-8,-
CASSQFPSSSGSSYNEQFF,TGTGCCAGCAGCCAATTCCCGTCTAGTAGCGGGAGCTCCTACAATGAGCAGTTCTTC,-,TRBJ2-1,TRBV3-1/TRBV3-2,TRBD2
CATSDLLETQYF,TGTGCCACCAGTGATTTGCTAGAGACCCAGTACTTC,-,TRBJ2-5,TRBV24-1,-
CASSGTGVNTIYF,TGTGCCAGCAGCGGGACAGGGGTAAACACCATATATTTT,-,TRBJ1-3,TRBV9,TRBD1
CASSQDFYGYTF,TGTGCCAGCAGCCAAGACTTCTATGGCTACACCTTC,-,TRBJ1-2,TRBV14,-
CASTDSPNYGYTF,TGTGCCAGCACCGACAGTCCTAACTATGGCTACACCTTC,few,TRBJ1-2,TRBV19,-
CASSLDRSYGYTF,TGTGCCAGCAGCTTGGACAGGTCCTATGGCTACACCTTC,-,TRBJ1-2,TRBV5-6,-
CASSYRRGLDTEAFF,TGTGCCAGCAGTTACCGGAGGGGGTTGGATACTGAAGCTTTCTTT,-,TRBJ1-1,TRBV6-5,-
CASSKAGTLDLNNEQFF,TGCGCCAGCAGCAAAGCTGGGACCCTCGACCTAAACAATGAGCAGTTCTTC,-,TRBJ2-1,TRBV4-3,-
CASSQWTDLNTEAFF,TGTGCCAGCTCACAATGGACAGATTTGAACACTGAAGCTTTCTTT,once,TRBJ1-1,TRBV18,-
CASSFLTGGAYGYTF,TGTGCCAGCAGTTTCTTGACAGGTGGGGCCTATGGCTACACCTTC,-,TRBJ1-2,TRBV28,-
CASSATSVHEQFF,TGTGCCAGCAGTGCCACTAGCGTCCATGAGCAGTTCTTC,-,TRBJ2-1,TRBV6-2/TRBV6-3,TRBD2
CASSLNSGSREAFF,TGTGCCAGCAGCTTAAATTCTGGGAGTCGTGAAGCTTTCTTT,-,TRBJ1-1,TRBV7-3,-
CATISYRGPGETQYF,TGTGCCACTATTTCCTACAGGGGACCAGGGGAGACCCAGTACTTC,-,TRBJ2-5,TRBV6-5,TRBD1
CASSESGDLQTQYF,TGTGCCAGCAGTGAATCGGGGGACTTGCAGACCCAGTACTTC,-,TRBJ2-5,TRBV25-1,-
CASSTRGAPGANVLTF,TGTGCCAGCAGTACACGGGGCGCGCCCGGGGCCAACGTCCTGACTTTC,once,TRBJ2-6,TRBV25-1,-
CASSWAGGPETQYF,TGTGCCAGCAGCTGGGCCGGAGGACCAGAGACCCAGTACTTC,-,TRBJ2-5,TRBV5-6,-
CASGRQTGASSGNTIYF,TGTGCTAGTGGGAGACAGACAGGGGCCAGCTCTGGAAACACCATATATTTT,-,TRBJ1-3,TRBV12-5,TRBD1
CAWAPTGTEAFF,TGTGCCTGGGCCCCTACGGGGACTGAAGCTTTCTTT,-,TRBJ1-1,TRBV30,-
CASRLDGTGLSYGYTF,TGTGCCAGCAGACTAGACGGCACAGGGCTTAGCTATGGCTACACCTTC,-,TRBJ1-2,TRBV7-9,-
CASSALPDTQYF,TGTGCCAGCAGTGCCCTACCAGATACGCAGTATTTT,-,TRBJ2-3,TRBV2,-
CASSQWGAVATETQYF,TGTGCCAGCAGCCAATGGGGCGCCGTGGCAACAGAGACCCAGTACTTC,-,TRBJ2-5,TRBV16,-
CASSLLSSGANVLTF,TGCGCCAGCAGCTTGCTATCTTCTGGGGCCAACGTCCTGACTTTC,-,TRBJ2-6,TRBV5-1,-
CASSPQDSIGYTF,TGTGCCAGCTCACCACAGGACTCCATTGGCTACACCTTC,-,TRBJ1-2,TRBV18,-
CASRASGTQPQHF,TGTGCCAGCAGGGCGTCGGGGACCCAGCCCCAGCATTTT,-,TRBJ1-5,TRBV6-5,-
CASSLFRENSPLHF,TGCGCCAGCAGCTTGTTCAGGGAGAATTCACCCCTCCACTTT,-,TRBJ1-6,TRBV5-1,-
CASTSLAGGPYNEQFF,TGTGCCAGTACCTCACTAGCGGGGGGGCCCTACAATGAGCAGTTCTTC,-,TRBJ2-1,TRBV19,TRBD2
CASSFGTSGGGDNEQFF,TGCGCCAGCAGCTTCGGCACCAGCGGGGGAGGCGACAATGAGCAGTTCTTC,once,TRBJ2-1,TRBV5-1,TRBD2
CASSSAGTAGGLDTQYF,TGCGCCAGCAGCTCCGCCGGAACCGCAGGGGGCTTAGATACGCAGTATTTT,-,TRBJ2-3,TRBV5-1,TRBD1